The 23 T cell receptor beta chains reported below all come from one sample, sequenced in a study of T-cell memory formation after mild COVID-19. Using its own MiXCR run on the 5' RACE reads, TCRdb lists one record per CDR3 protein. The sample lists 160,000 or so distinct CDR3 sequences, roughly 28% occurring once. The specimen sequenced was PBMCs or a T cell subset sorted from them (not recorded which). These receptors were collected from an adult woman who had mild COVID-19 (a few samples of this study predate the infection). Cell type and time point are not known.

The chain recombines TRBV7-2 with TRBJ2-1, with TRBD2 identical over 9 bases. Germline V gene data show CDR1 as SGHTA and CDR2 as FQGNSA. Losses at the gene ends were 1 base for V and 7 bases for J; bases not matched to a gene: 8. The CDR3 sequence is 16 residues long. CDR3 DNA sequence: TGTGCCAGCAGCTTAGTTAGGGCGGGAGGGTTGAATGAGCAGTTCTTC. Amino acid sequence: CASSLVRAGGLNEQFF.

The rearrangement links TRBV12-5 to TRBJ1-1, with 7 nucleotides matching TRBD1. The CDR3 extends over 15 amino acids. In germline, CDR1 is LGHNT, CDR2 FRNRAP. V shed 3 bases, J shed 1 base, and the junction held 5 bases outside the gene matches. The CDR3 loop reads CASGLWTGENTEAFF. In DNA, the CDR3 is TGTGCTAGTGGTTTATGGACAGGAGAGAACACTGAAGCTTTCTTT.

The J gene is TRBJ1-6, the V gene TRBV20-1, with 9 bases identical to TRBD1. V lost 3 bases to trimming and J lost 5 bases; unmatched junction nucleotides: 8. The CDR3 has 16 amino acids. From germline, CDR1 is DFQATT and CDR2 SNEGSKA (reference sequence). Written as DNA, the CDR3 is TGCAGTGCTAGTCAGAGGGACAGGGTAAATAATTCACCCCTCCACTTT. As protein: CSASQRDRVNNSPLHF.

The chain employs TRBV20-1 and TRBJ2-3; no clear D. Germline CDR1 DFQATT, CDR2 SNEGSKA (reference sequence). V was clipped by 4 bases and J by 2 bases, with 13 bases between them. The CDR3 length is 14 residues. In nucleotides, the CDR3 is TGCAGTGCTATTTTCCCACTTCACACAGATACGCAGTATTTT. It is translated as CSAIFPLHTDTQYF.

This clonotype was seen more than once but under ten times. This CDR3 reads CAWSDPRGTQYF. The CDR3 DNA follows: TGTGCCTGGAGCGATCCACGGGGGACCCAGTACTTC. The genes are TRBV30 and TRBJ2-5; weak D call: TRBD2 (5 bases). CDR1 is GTSNPN, CDR2 SVGIG, per germline (reference sequence). Trimming took off 3 bases at V and 7 bases at J, with 12 bases between the two ends. The CDR3 covers 12 residues.

The chain carries TRBV4-1 and TRBJ2-2; no clear D gene. Per germline, CDR1 MGHRA and CDR2 YSYEKL. The CDR3 covers 16 residues. The V gene lost 0 bases and the J gene lost 4 bases, with 12 bases spanning the gap. The CDR3 loop is CASSQEGGNPTGELFF. The CDR3 nucleotides read TGCGCCAGCAGCCAAGAAGGTGGAAACCCCACCGGGGAGCTGTTTTTT.

This clonotype turned up a few times. The chain recombines TRBV29-1 with TRBJ2-7; 8 positions agree with TRBD1. The ends lost 0 bases at V and 4 bases at J; junction bases unmatched: 8. CDR1 is SQVTM and CDR2 is ANQGSEA in the germline V gene. The CDR3 consists of 15 residues. In nucleotides, the CDR3 is TGCAGCGTTGAAGAAGGAGACAGGGGTTTGTACGAGCAGTACTTC. Residues: CSVEEGDRGLYEQYF.

This clonotype was detected a few times. The gene calls are TRBV20-1 and TRBJ1-2; D gene uncertain. From germline, CDR1 is DFQATT and CDR2 SNEGSKA (reference sequence). The CDR3 contains 8 residues. The CDR3 reads CSLNGYTF. In DNA form, the CDR3 reads TGCAGCCTAAATGGCTACACCTTC.

This chain connects TRBV7-2 to TRBJ2-3; 11 nucleotides line up with TRBD2. The germline V gene has CDR1 SGHTA and CDR2 FQGNSA. Trimming removed 5 bases from V and 3 bases from J; junction bases left unmatched: 4. The CDR3 covers 15 residues. The CDR3 protein is CASSPRLAGTDTQYF. The CDR3 DNA follows: TGTGCCAGCAGCCCCAGACTAGCGGGAACAGATACGCAGTATTTT.

The chain carries TRBV2 and TRBJ1-4; D unresolved. Looked up from germline, CDR1 is SNHLY and CDR2 is FYNNEI. This CDR3 region has 14 residues. The V end lost 3 bases, the J end lost 8 bases, and 13 bases lay between the germline ends. CDR3 sequence reads: CASSDPVAYEKLFF. The CDR3 DNA reads TGTGCCAGCAGTGATCCCGTGGCATACGAAAAACTGTTTTTT.

The chain carries TRBV29-1 and TRBJ2-2; 9 bases match TRBD1. Germline assignment: CDR1 SQVTM and CDR2 ANQGSEA. With 6 bases clipped from V and 0 bases from J, the junction kept 8 bases outside the gene matches. The length of the CDR3 is 16 residues. CDR3 protein: CSVPGQGRPNTGELFF. The DNA for the CDR3 is TGCAGCGTGCCGGGACAGGGCAGGCCGAACACCGGGGAGCTGTTTTTT.

The CDR3 sequence: CASSPQSGWAQYF. DNA of the CDR3: TGTGCCAGCAGCCCCCAGTCAGGTTGGGCTCAGTACTTC. V usage is TRBV7-2 and J usage is TRBJ2-4; D gene ambiguous. V lost 5 bases and J lost 12, with 17 bases in between. Germline CDR1 SGHTA, CDR2 FQGNSA. The CDR3 has 13 amino acids.

The chain uses TRBV4-3 and TRBJ2-6, with TRBD1 as a possible D gene (5 bases). Germline CDR1 reads LGHNA; CDR2 reads YSLEER. V was trimmed by 0 bases and J by 4 bases, leaving 10 bases between them. The CDR3 is 16 amino acids. Written as DNA, the CDR3 is TGCGCCAGCAGCCAAGATAGGGGTACGGGGGCCAACGTCCTGACTTTC. Protein product: CASSQDRGTGANVLTF.

The chain links TRBV19 to TRBJ2-1; a weak D match, TRBD1 (6 bases). CDR3 length: 15 amino acids. Germline CDR1 is LNHDA and CDR2 is SQIVND (reference sequence). Trimming pared 5 bases from V and 3 bases from J, leaving 14 bases between. CDR3 loop: CASSWGQDHYNEQFF. In DNA form, the CDR3 reads TGTGCCAGTAGTTGGGGGCAGGACCACTACAATGAGCAGTTCTTC.

CDR3 in DNA: TGCAGCGTAGTGGGCCCCAAGGGTGAGCAGTTCTTC. It translates to CSVVGPKGEQFF. V gene TRBV29-1 combines with J gene TRBJ2-1; no clear D. The CDR3 sequence is 12 residues long. Germline CDR1 and CDR2: SQVTM and ANQGSEA. With 6 bases removed from V and 9 bases from J, the gap between germline ends came to 15 bases.

The chain couples TRBV21-1 to TRBJ1-2. TRBV21-1 is a pseudogene segment. CDR3 length equals 15 residues. CDR3 amino acids: CASSKGVSREVGYTF. DNA for the CDR3: TGTGCCAGCAGCAAAGGTGTCTCGAGGGAAGTGGGCTACACCTTC.

This chain connects TRBV15 to TRBJ1-5; unclear D gene. Deletions cut 0 bases from V and 1 base from J, with 7 bases between. Germline V gene data show CDR1 as LNHNV and CDR2 as YYDKDF (reference sequence). The CDR3 consists of 15 residues. CDR3 DNA sequence: TGTGCCACCAGCAGAGATCCGGGAAGCAATCAGCCCCAGCATTTT. Translation gives CATSRDPGSNQPQHF.

The chain employs TRBV5-1 and TRBJ2-7, with TRBD2 as a possible D gene (7 bases). The CDR3 contains 17 residues. CDR1 SGHRS and CDR2 YFSETQ come from the germline V gene. Trimming cost V 1 base and J 0 bases, with 17 bases left between them. CDR3 in amino acids: CASSLLGRGAISYEQYF. CDR3 in DNA: TGCGCCAGCAGCTTGCTCGGCCGGGGGGCGATCTCCTACGAGCAGTACTTC. Variable domain in full (rest from reference TRBV5-1 and TRBJ2-7): KAGVTQTPRYLIKTRGQQVTLSCSPISGHRSVSWYQQTPGQGLQFLFEYFSETQRNKGNFPGRFSGRQFSNSRSEMNVSTLELGDSALYLCASSLLGRGAISYEQYFGPGTRLTVT.

The chain has TRBV6-1 and TRBJ2-7; perhaps TRBD1 as D (5 bases). The CDR3 sequence is 13 residues long. Trimming took off 3 bases at V and 4 bases at J, with 10 bases between the two ends. CDR1 and CDR2 (germline): MNHNS, SASEGT. CDR3 DNA: TGTGCCAGCAGTGATTCCAGGGCGTACGAGCAGTACTTC. Its protein product is CASSDSRAYEQYF.

This clonotype turned up a few times. The chain recombines TRBV20-1 with TRBJ2-1; 12 nucleotides align to TRBD2. Germline lookup yields CDR1 DFQATT and CDR2 SNEGSKA (reference sequence). This CDR3 is 16 amino acids long. V lost 8 bases and J lost 8; bases outside the gene matches: 16. This CDR3 reads CSTGTSGFYLRDEQFF. The CDR3 DNA reads as TGCAGTACCGGGACTAGCGGGTTTTATCTGAGGGATGAGCAGTTCTTC.

This clonotype was recorded many times. CDR3 loop: CASSVAISETQYF. CDR3 in DNA: TGTGCCAGCAGTGTCGCCATTTCCGAGACCCAGTACTTC. The gene calls are TRBV2 and TRBJ2-5; D gene ambiguous. This CDR3 contains 13 residues. Deletions cut 4 bases from V and 5 bases from J, with 11 bases between. Germline V lookup: CDR1 SNHLY, CDR2 FYNNEI.

The chain is built from TRBV30 and TRBJ1-1, with D maybe TRBD1 (5 bases). Looked up from germline, CDR1 is GTSNPN and CDR2 is SVGIG (reference sequence). Trimming pared 4 bases from V and 0 bases from J, leaving 9 bases between. This CDR3 spans 13 amino acids. CDR3 sequence (DNA): TGTGCCTGGACAGGGCAATTGAACACTGAAGCTTTCTTT. Translation gives CAWTGQLNTEAFF.

The chain combines TRBV27 with TRBJ1-5, with TRBD1 as a possible D gene (6 bases). Germline V gene data show CDR1 as MNHEY and CDR2 as SMNVEV (reference sequence). V lost 9 bases and J 0 bases, leaving 9 bases between the germline ends. The CDR3 is 13 residues long. Here the CDR3 DNA reads TGTGCCAGTGGACAGTATAGCAATCAGCCCCAGCATTTT. Protein product: CASGQYSNQPQHF.